The rows below give T cell receptor beta chains drawn from one sample of a study of blood T cell repertoires in COVID-19. Clones were sequenced by immunoSEQ multiplex PCR, and TCRdb holds only the in-frame ones, with some missing. Of 75,000 to 95,000 clones in the sample, around four fifths were seen once. The sequencing input was peripheral blood. The receptors originated from a man aged 45-65 years with acute or convalescent COVID-19. Each CDR3 is given with its conserved first and last residue. A D gene is named only where the DNA matches it firmly. Not all rows give a size; the values are once, few, many and, for expanded clones, a class.

NA,TRBJ1-2,TRBV4-1,NA,CASSQVLVAPGGLGYGYTF,TGCGCCAGCAGCCAAGTTCTCGTTGCCCCGGGCGGGTTAGGCTATGGCTACACCTTC
NA,TRBJ2-1,TRBV30,NA,CASRKTDLSYNEQFF,TGTGCTTCAAGAAAGACAGATCTATCCTACAATGAGCAGTTCTTC
NA,TRBJ2-3,TRBV6-5,NA,CASSYSTGHSTDTQYF,TGTGCCAGCAGTTACTCGACAGGACATAGCACAGATACGCAGTATTTT
NA,TRBJ2-1,TRBV10-1,TRBD1,CASSGTGMNEQFF,TGCGCCAGCAGCGGGACAGGGATGAATGAGCAGTTCTTC
NA,TRBJ2-5,TRBV5-4,TRBD2,CASRRLAEETQYF,TGTGCCAGCAGGCGACTAGCGGAAGAGACCCAGTACTTC
once,TRBJ1-5,TRBV5-6,NA,CASSFGGLGNQPQHF,TGTGCCAGCAGCTTCGGGGGATTGGGCAATCAGCCCCAGCATTTT
NA,TRBJ1-4,TRBV6-4,TRBD1,CASSSRPRQGWEKLFF,TGTGCCAGCAGTTCCCGACCCCGACAGGGGTGGGAAAAACTGTTTTTT
NA,TRBJ2-7,TRBV29-1,TRBD1,CSVLGQAYEQYF,TGCAGCGTCCTGGGACAGGCCTACGAGCAGTACTTC
NA,TRBJ2-1,TRBV6-2/TRBV6-3,TRBD2,CASSYIRGTSGGLYNEQFF,TGTGCCAGCAGTTACATAAGGGGAACTAGCGGGGGACTGTACAATGAGCAGTTCTTC
NA,TRBJ2-7,TRBV19,NA,CASSLQGSYEQYF,TGTGCCAGTAGTTTACAGGGCTCCTACGAGCAGTACTTC
NA,TRBJ2-7,TRBV7-2,TRBD2,CASSLTSVYEQYF,TGTGCCAGCAGCTTAACTAGCGTCTACGAGCAGTACTTC
NA,TRBJ2-3,TRBV7-3,NA,CASSLDNTDTQYF,TGTGCCAGCAGCTTGGACAACACAGATACGCAGTATTTT
NA,TRBJ1-1,TRBV11-3,NA,CASSQNSGVGTEAFF,TGTGCCAGCAGCCAAAACAGCGGTGTGGGGACTGAAGCTTTCTTT
NA,TRBJ2-1,TRBV19,TRBD1,CASRTGGAYNEQFF,TGTGCCAGTAGGACAGGGGGCGCCTACAATGAGCAGTTCTTC
NA,TRBJ1-2,TRBV18,NA,CASSPDRNNYGYTF,TGTGCCAGCTCACCAGACAGAAATAACTATGGCTACACCTTC
NA,TRBJ1-2,TRBV24-1,NA,CATSDFTWGYTF,TGTGCCACCAGTGATTTTACATGGGGCTACACCTTC
few,TRBJ2-2,TRBV7-2,TRBD1,CASSLGTGTTGELFF,TGTGCCAGCAGCTTAGGGACAGGGACCACCGGGGAGCTGTTTTTT
NA,TRBJ1-3,TRBV28,NA,CASSPSLFTIYF,TGTGCCAGCAGTCCCTCCCTGTTCACCATATATTTT
NA,TRBJ2-7,TRBV28,TRBD2,CALGGEGSYEQYF,TGTGCCCTTGGGGGGGAGGGCTCCTACGAGCAGTACTTC
NA,TRBJ2-1,TRBV27,TRBD2,CASSLGTNPYNEQFF,TGTGCCAGCAGTTTAGGGACTAACCCCTACAATGAGCAGTTCTTC
NA,TRBJ2-4,TRBV6-5,TRBD2,CASSDGGLAKNIQYF,TGTGCCAGCAGCGACGGGGGGTTAGCCAAAAACATTCAGTACTTC
NA,TRBJ1-5,TRBV7-2,NA,CASSSQGFQPQHF,TGTGCCAGCAGCTCTCAGGGGTTCCAGCCCCAGCATTTT
once,TRBJ1-3,TRBV18,NA,CASSPVDSSGNTIYF,TGTGCCAGCTCACCGGTAGACAGCTCTGGAAACACCATATATTTT
NA,TRBJ1-5,TRBV7-2,TRBD1,CASSSQGGLGQPQHF,TGTGCCAGCAGCTCACAGGGGGGTTTGGGTCAGCCCCAGCATTTT
NA,TRBJ2-3,TRBV27,TRBD2,CASRRAGAADTQYF,TGTGCCAGCAGAAGAGCGGGAGCAGCAGATACGCAGTATTTT
NA,TRBJ2-1,TRBV27,NA,CASSYRGSEQFF,TGTGCCAGCAGTTATAGGGGCAGTGAGCAGTTCTTC
NA,TRBJ2-5,TRBV6-5,TRBD2,CASRGGVQETQYF,TGTGCCAGCCGGGGAGGGGTTCAAGAGACCCAGTACTTC
NA,TRBJ1-3,TRBV6-6,TRBD1,CASIDRASGNTIYF,TGTGCCAGCATCGACAGGGCGTCTGGAAACACCATATATTTT
NA,TRBJ1-5,TRBV11-2,NA,CASSPFSNQPQHF,TGTGCCAGCAGCCCCTTTAGCAATCAGCCCCAGCATTTT